This passage covers 18 T cell receptor beta chains from one sample sequenced in a study of T cell responses to AZD1222 COVID-19 vaccine. Clones were read by immunoSEQ multiplex PCR, and TCRdb kept only the in-frame ones, dropping some. Of about 120,000 clones in the sample, 85% to 95% are singletons; the top ten hold about 3.1%. Sequences were derived from peripheral blood, sampled 28 days after the second AZD1222 dose. These receptors were taken from an adult who received the AZD1222 COVID-19 vaccine.

The chain uses TRBV5-1 and TRBJ1-4, with D perhaps matching TRBD1 (5 bases). Germline CDR1 and CDR2: SGHRS and YFSETQ. CDR3 size: 15 residues. With 3 bases removed from V and 8 bases from J, the gap between germline ends came to 17 bases. CDR3 protein: CASSYSNGGEEKLFF. The CDR3 nucleotides read TGCGCCAGCAGCTACTCTAACGGGGGAGAGGAAAAACTGTTTTTT.

The chain combines TRBV6-4 with TRBJ1-5; D perhaps matches TRBD1 (6 bases). Germline CDR1 MRHNA, CDR2 SNTAGT. The CDR3 consists of 13 residues. With 4 bases removed from V and 4 bases from J, the gap between germline ends came to 8 bases. In nucleotides, the CDR3 is TGTGCCAGCAGTGTCACAGGGAATCAGCCCCAGCATTTT. It codes for CASSVTGNQPQHF.

The chain combines TRBV6-5 with TRBJ1-5, with 7 positions matching TRBD1. This CDR3 spans 15 amino acids. The junction had 10 bases not matched to a gene; V was cut back by 5 bases and J by 6 bases. Germline assignment: CDR1 MNHEY and CDR2 SVGAGI. Written as DNA, the CDR3 is TGTGCCAGCAGTCGACAGGGCTTACGGGGTCAGCCCCAGCATTTT. Its translation: CASSRQGLRGQPQHF.

The chain combines TRBV19 with TRBJ1-4, with 9 bases identical to TRBD1. There are 14 residues in the CDR3. V was clipped by 10 bases and J by 8 bases; unmatched bases: 11. Germline assignment: CDR1 LNHDA and CDR2 SQIVND (reference sequence). The CDR3 here is CATDNRGHGEKLFF. Here the CDR3 DNA reads TGTGCCACCGATAACAGGGGGCATGGAGAAAAACTGTTTTTT.

The chain has TRBV29-1 and TRBJ1-2, with a possible D match to TRBD1 (5 bases). The CDR3 spans 12 residues. Between the trimmed V and J ends, which lost 6 bases and 9 bases, there was a span of 17 bases. Per the germline V gene, CDR1 is SQVTM and CDR2 is ANQGSEA. The CDR3 bases are TGCAGCGTCGCGACCGGGACGGATCGCTACACCTTC. Translation: CSVATGTDRYTF.

The CDR3 coding sequence is TGTGCCAGCAGCCACAGAGGAGGGAGAACGAACACTGAAGCTTTCTTT. Protein sequence: CASSHRGGRTNTEAFF. The rearrangement joins TRBV4-2 to TRBJ1-1; D uncertain. V was shortened by 3 bases and J by 1 base, with 15 bases between the two germline ends. This CDR3 spans 16 amino acids. Germline V gene sequence: CDR1 LGHNA, CDR2 YNFKEQ.

J is TRBJ1-2 and V is TRBV7-9; D call uncertain. The CDR3 has 16 residues. Germline V gene data show CDR1 as SEHNR and CDR2 as FQNEAQ (reference sequence). Deletions cut 4 bases from V and 1 base from J, with 16 bases between. CDR3 bases: TGTGCCAGCAGCTCCCTATTACGAGTTTTTAACTATGGCTACACCTTC. Translating gives CASSSLLRVFNYGYTF.

This chain uses TRBV7-8 with TRBJ1-6, with TRBD1 matching over 8 bases. With V trimmed by 4 bases and J by 6 bases, 5 bases remained unmatched. This CDR3 region has 15 residues. Germline V CDR1 and CDR2: SGHVS, FQNEAQ. The CDR3 DNA reads TGTGCCAGCAGCTCTCGGACAGGGCTTAATTCACCCCTCCACTTT. It translates to CASSSRTGLNSPLHF.

The chain links TRBV15 to TRBJ2-1; 9 nucleotides match TRBD2. Germline CDR1 LNHNV, CDR2 YYDKDF (reference sequence). Trimming at V came to 0 bases and at J to 3 bases, leaving 12 bases not matched to a gene. The CDR3 runs to 19 residues. The CDR3 DNA sequence: TGTGCCACCAGCAGAGATTCCCTTAGCGGGAGACCCCTCTACAATGAGCAGTTCTTC. Protein product: CATSRDSLSGRPLYNEQFF. The variable domain in full, completed from reference TRBV15 and TRBJ2-1, reads DAMVIQNPRYQVTQFGKPVTLSCSQTLNHNVMYWYQQKSSQAPKLLFHYYDKDFNNEADTPDNFQSRRPNTSFCFLDIRSPGLGDTAMYLCATSRDSLSGRPLYNEQFFGPGTRLTVL.

DNA of the CDR3: TGTGCCAGCTTCTCCGGGACAGGCTCCTACAATGAGCAGTTCTTC. Its protein is CASFSGTGSYNEQFF. This sequence joins TRBV18 and TRBJ2-1; TRBD1 agrees at 8 bases. V trimming: 7 bases; J trimming: 0 bases; junction bases outside the gene matches: 5. Germline-derived CDR1 and CDR2 are KGHSH and LQKENI. The CDR3 runs 15 residues.

This clone is a singleton in its sample. The chain combines TRBV5-5 with TRBJ1-1, with 9 bases identical to TRBD1. J was trimmed by 11 bases and V by 4 bases; bases with no gene match: 9. This CDR3 contains 13 residues. CDR1 is SGHKS, CDR2 YYEKEE, per germline (reference sequence). In DNA form, the CDR3 reads TGTGCCAGCAGCCCCAGGACAGGGGAGGGTGCTTTCTTT. Translation gives CASSPRTGEGAFF.

This sequence joins TRBV13 and TRBJ2-1; maybe TRBD1 (6 bases). Germline V gene lookup returns CDR1 PRHDT and CDR2 FYEKMQ (reference sequence). Trimming cost V 5 bases and J 1 base, with 12 bases left between them. CDR3 length: 15 amino acids. The CDR3 region is CASSPQTGSYNEQFF. The CDR3 coding sequence is TGTGCCAGCAGCCCGCAGACAGGATCCTACAATGAGCAGTTCTTC.

The rearrangement uses TRBV5-1 and TRBJ2-7; 12 positions match TRBD2. The germline CDR1 and CDR2 sequences are SGHRS and YFSETQ. V trimming: 0 bases; J trimming: 1 base; junction bases outside the gene matches: 2. This CDR3 is built from 16 residues. The CDR3 sequence: CASSLGTSGTSYEQYF. In DNA, the CDR3 is TGCGCCAGCAGCTTGGGGACTAGCGGGACTTCCTACGAGCAGTACTTC.

This clone appeared a few times. The rearrangement uses TRBV30 and TRBJ1-3, with a tentative D call TRBD1 (5 bases). Germline V lookup: CDR1 GTSNPN, CDR2 SVGIG (reference sequence). The CDR3 covers 16 residues. Between the trimmed V and J ends, which lost 4 bases and 2 bases, there was a span of 18 bases. The CDR3 DNA is TGTGCCTGGAATTTGGCAGGGTTTAATGCTGGAAACACCATATATTTT. Protein: CAWNLAGFNAGNTIYF.

CDR3 amino acids: CASSLGYHPIEQYF. CDR3 sequence (DNA): TGCGCCAGCAGCTTGGGCTATCACCCGATCGAGCAGTACTTC. The chain combines TRBV5-1 with TRBJ2-7; D gene uncertain. The CDR3 runs 14 residues. V lost 0 bases and J 6 bases, leaving 13 bases between the germline ends. CDR1 is SGHRS, CDR2 YFSETQ, per germline.

The chain links TRBV5-4 to TRBJ1-6; D unresolved. V was cut by 4 bases and J by 3 bases, with 14 bases left in between. This CDR3 has 16 residues. Germline CDR1 SGHNT, CDR2 YYREEE (reference sequence). CDR3 nucleotides: TGTGCCAGCAGCCTGGACGGGCACGACTATAATTCACCCCTCCACTTT. Protein sequence: CASSLDGHDYNSPLHF.

The chain couples TRBV10-2 to TRBJ1-1; D is uncertain. Germline V gene lookup returns CDR1 WSHSY and CDR2 SAAADI. Between the trimmed V and J ends, which lost 3 bases and 10 bases, there was a span of 12 bases. The CDR3 is made up of 12 amino acids. Written as DNA, the CDR3 is TGCGCCAGCAGTGAATTGAAGGGAGGAGCTTTCTTT. Its translation is CASSELKGGAFF.

The chain is built from TRBV18 and TRBJ2-7, with 7 nucleotides matching TRBD2. CDR1 KGHSH and CDR2 LQKENI come from the germline V gene. This CDR3 has 14 residues. The V gene end was trimmed by 5 bases and the J gene end by 3 bases; junction bases not matched to a gene: 7. Here the CDR3 DNA reads TGTGCCAGCTCAAGCGGGATGGCCCGCTACGAGCAGTACTTC. Translation gives CASSSGMARYEQYF. Supplemented by reference TRBV18 and TRBJ2-7, the full variable domain reads NAGVMQNPRHLVRRRGQEARLRCSPMKGHSHVYWYRQLPEEGLKFMVYLQKENIIDESGMPKERFSAEFPKEGPSILRIQQVVRGDSAAYFCASSSGMARYEQYFGPGTRLTVT.